This TCR beta chain appears in the sequencing data of a study of identifying expanded T cells in peripheral blood. The study's findings and limits: Differentially abundant clones: roughly 1.2 between replicates, approximately 15 at approximately two weeks, over 18 at four.

Germline CDR1 SGHTA, CDR2 FQGNSA. V was trimmed by 1 base and J by 2 bases, leaving 6 bases between them. CDR3 size: 14 residues. This clone was recorded only once. Its target is not known. TCRdb's table, derived via immunoSEQ multiplex PCR, lists solely in-frame clones and lacks some. The table has approximately 91,000 clones, 70% to 90% seen once. During the collection period, no donor immune events like infections were recorded. The genes are TRBV7-2 and TRBJ1-5; maybe TRBD1 (5 bases). Sequenced sample: blood. The sequence came from a person aged 18 to 70 in good health. This CDR3 is CASSLEGGNQPQHF. The CDR3 DNA follows: TGTGCCAGCAGCTTAGAAGGGGGCAATCAGCCCCAGCATTTT.